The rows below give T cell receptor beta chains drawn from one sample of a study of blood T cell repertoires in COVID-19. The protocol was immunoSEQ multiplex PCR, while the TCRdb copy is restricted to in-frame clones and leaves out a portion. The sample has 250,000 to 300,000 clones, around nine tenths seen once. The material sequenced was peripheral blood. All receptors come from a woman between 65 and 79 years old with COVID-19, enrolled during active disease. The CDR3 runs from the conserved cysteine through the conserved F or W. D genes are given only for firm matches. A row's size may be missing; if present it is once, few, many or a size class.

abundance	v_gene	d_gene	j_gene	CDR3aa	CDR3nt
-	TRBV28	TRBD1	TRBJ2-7	CASRAGTDYEQYF	TGTGCCAGCAGAGCCGGGACAGACTACGAGCAGTACTTC
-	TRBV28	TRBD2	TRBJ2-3	CASSFLPGGTSGITDTQYF	TGTGCCAGCAGTTTTTTACCAGGGGGGACTAGCGGGATCACAGATACGCAGTATTTT
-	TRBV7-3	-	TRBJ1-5	CASSLGVDRYQPQHF	TGTGCCAGCAGCTTAGGGGTGGACAGATATCAGCCCCAGCATTTT
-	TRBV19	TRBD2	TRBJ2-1	CASSSTAGGGNEQFF	TGTGCCAGTAGCTCTACTGCGGGAGGTGGGAATGAGCAGTTCTTC
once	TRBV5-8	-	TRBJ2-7	CASSFSGQGGYEQYF	TGTGCCAGCAGCTTCAGTGGCCAGGGGGGCTACGAGCAGTACTTC
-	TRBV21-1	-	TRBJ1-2	CASSPAFRVAANYGYTF	TGTGCCAGCAGCCCTGCTTTCCGGGTGGCAGCTAACTATGGCTACACCTTC
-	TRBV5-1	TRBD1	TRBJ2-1	CASSSYSNPGQGNEQFF	TGCGCCAGCAGCTCATATTCTAATCCGGGACAGGGCAATGAGCAGTTCTTC
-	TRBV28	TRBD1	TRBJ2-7	CASSLRGLYEQYF	TGTGCCAGCAGTTTAAGGGGGCTCTACGAGCAGTACTTC
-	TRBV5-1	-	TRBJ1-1	CASTWGTQNTEAFF	TGCGCCAGCACCTGGGGGACACAGAACACTGAAGCTTTCTTT
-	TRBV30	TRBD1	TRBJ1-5	CAWSPLTGGDWSQPQHF	TGTGCCTGGAGTCCATTGACAGGGGGCGATTGGAGTCAGCCCCAGCATTTT
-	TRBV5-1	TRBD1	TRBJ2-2	CASSLRGGEGGELFF	TGCGCCAGCAGCTTGCGAGGGGGCGAAGGCGGGGAGCTGTTTTTT
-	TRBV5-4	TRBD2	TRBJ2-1	CASGVAGVVYNEQFF	TGTGCCAGCGGGGTAGCGGGAGTGGTCTACAATGAGCAGTTCTTC
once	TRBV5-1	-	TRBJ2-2	CASRASENTGELFF	TGCGCCAGCAGGGCTAGCGAAAACACCGGGGAGCTGTTTTTT
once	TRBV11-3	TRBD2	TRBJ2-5	CASRGLAGGGDQETQYF	TGTGCCAGCAGGGGACTAGCGGGAGGGGGGGACCAAGAGACCCAGTACTTC
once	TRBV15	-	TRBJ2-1	CATSATERARVEGNEQFF	TGTGCCACCAGCGCCACGGAGCGGGCCAGGGTGGAGGGCAATGAGCAGTTCTTC
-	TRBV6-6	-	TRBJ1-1	CASSYSGGGNTEAFF	TGTGCCAGCAGTTACTCCGGGGGGGGAAACACTGAAGCTTTCTTT
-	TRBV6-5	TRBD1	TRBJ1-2	CASSYSKDRVYGYTF	TGTGCCAGCAGTTACTCGAAGGACAGGGTCTATGGCTACACCTTC
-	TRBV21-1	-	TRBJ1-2	CASSVTGQADNYGYTF	TGTGCCAGCAGCGTCACCGGACAGGCAGACAACTATGGCTACACCTTC
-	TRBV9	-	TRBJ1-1	CASSPQGLPGTEAFF	TGTGCCAGCAGCCCTCAGGGACTTCCGGGTACTGAAGCTTTCTTT
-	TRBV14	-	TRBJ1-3	CASSHRATGNTIYF	TGTGCCAGCAGCCACAGGGCCACGGGAAACACCATATATTTT
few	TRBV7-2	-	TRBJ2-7	CASSWGWGVSEQYF	TGTGCCAGCAGCTGGGGTTGGGGGGTCAGCGAGCAGTACTTC
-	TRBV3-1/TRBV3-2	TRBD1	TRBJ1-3	CASSPGQGATGNTIYF	TGTGCCAGCAGCCCCGGACAGGGGGCGACTGGAAACACCATATATTTT
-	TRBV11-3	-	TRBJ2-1	CASSSSVEQFF	TGTGCCAGCAGCTCCTCGGTCGAGCAGTTCTTC
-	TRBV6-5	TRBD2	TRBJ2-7	CASSRAGGEYEQYF	TGTGCCAGCAGCAGGGCGGGAGGGGAATACGAGCAGTACTTC
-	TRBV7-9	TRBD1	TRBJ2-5	CASSLMGTADQETQYF	TGTGCCAGCAGCCTAATGGGGACAGCGGACCAAGAGACCCAGTACTTC
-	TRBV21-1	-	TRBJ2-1	CASSKRTGQLTHYNEQFF	TGTGCCAGCAGCAAAAGGACAGGGCAATTAACCCATTACAATGAGCAGTTCTTC
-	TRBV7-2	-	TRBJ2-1	CASSLAFSGGGYNEQFF	TGTGCCAGCAGCTTAGCGTTTAGCGGTGGGGGGTACAATGAGCAGTTCTTC
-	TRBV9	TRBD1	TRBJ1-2	CASSVAQGRQGYGYTF	TGTGCCAGCAGCGTAGCTCAGGGGAGACAGGGATACGGCTACACCTTC
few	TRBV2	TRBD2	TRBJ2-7	CASRKGLANYEQYF	TGTGCCAGCAGAAAAGGACTAGCGAACTACGAGCAGTACTTC
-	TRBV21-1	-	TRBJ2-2	CASSKAHQGQLLAGGPRTGELFF	TGTGCCAGCAGCAAAGCGCATCAGGGACAGTTACTAGCGGGAGGGCCGCGGACCGGGGAGCTGTTTTTT
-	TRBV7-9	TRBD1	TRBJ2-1	CASSFSSVRTGLYNEQFF	TGTGCCAGCAGCTTCTCCAGCGTCCGGACAGGGTTGTACAATGAGCAGTTCTTC
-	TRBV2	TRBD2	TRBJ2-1	CASSVGGSDDEQFF	TGTGCCAGCAGTGTGGGCGGGAGTGACGATGAGCAGTTCTTC
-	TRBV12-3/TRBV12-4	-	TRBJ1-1	CASSLGSTEAFF	TGTGCCAGCAGCCTCGGGAGCACTGAAGCTTTCTTT
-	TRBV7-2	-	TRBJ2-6	CASSTRSTRLSGANVLTF	TGTGCCAGCAGCACTAGATCCACCCGCCTCTCTGGGGCCAACGTCCTGACTTTC
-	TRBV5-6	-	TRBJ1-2	CASSTGNYGYTF	TGTGCCAGCAGCACAGGTAACTATGGCTACACCTTC
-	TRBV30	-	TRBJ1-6	CAWKGEHSPLHF	TGTGCCTGGAAGGGGGAGCATTCACCCCTCCACTTT
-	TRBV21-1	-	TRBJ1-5	CASSKAGGTGGLYSNQPQHF	TGTGCCAGCAGCAAAGCAGGGGGGACAGGGGGACTTTATAGCAATCAGCCCCAGCATTTT
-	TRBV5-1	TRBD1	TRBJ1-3	CASSQDRDGNTIYF	TGCGCCAGCAGCCAGGACAGGGATGGAAACACCATATATTTT
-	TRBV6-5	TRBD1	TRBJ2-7	CASSYRQGREQYF	TGTGCCAGCAGTTACCGACAGGGTAGGGAGCAGTACTTC
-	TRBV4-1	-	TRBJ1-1	CASSQVPNTANTEAFF	TGCGCCAGCAGCCAAGTTCCCAACACCGCGAACACTGAAGCTTTCTTT
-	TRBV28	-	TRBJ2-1	CASSLYGTENYNEQFF	TGTGCCAGCAGTTTATATGGTACGGAGAATTACAATGAGCAGTTCTTC
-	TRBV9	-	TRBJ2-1	CASSVDPSGSYNEQFF	TGTGCCAGCAGCGTAGACCCTTCAGGGTCCTACAATGAGCAGTTCTTC
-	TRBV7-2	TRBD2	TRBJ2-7	CASSLQLTASGRGYEQYF	TGTGCCAGCAGCCTCCAACTCACCGCTAGCGGGAGGGGGTACGAGCAGTACTTC
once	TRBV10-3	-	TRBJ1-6	CAATREVYNSPLHF	TGTGCCGCAACTCGGGAGGTCTATAATTCACCCCTCCACTTT
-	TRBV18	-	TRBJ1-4	CASSLVSRGNEKLFF	TGTGCCAGCTCACTAGTTTCCAGGGGCAATGAAAAACTGTTTTTT
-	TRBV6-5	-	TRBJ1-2	CASTQGGGYGYTF	TGTGCCAGCACTCAGGGAGGGGGCTATGGCTACACCTTC
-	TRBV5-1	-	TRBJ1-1	CASSFLTALNTEAFF	TGCGCCAGCAGCTTCCTGACAGCTTTGAACACTGAAGCTTTCTTT
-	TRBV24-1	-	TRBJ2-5	CATSVPNQETQYF	TGTGCCACCAGTGTTCCTAACCAAGAGACCCAGTACTTC
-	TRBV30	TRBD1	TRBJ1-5	CAWSLGTGLGQPQHF	TGTGCCTGGAGTTTAGGGACAGGGTTAGGTCAGCCCCAGCATTTT
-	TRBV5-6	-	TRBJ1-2	CASSLAHNYGYTF	TGTGCCAGCAGCTTGGCACATAACTATGGCTACACCTTC
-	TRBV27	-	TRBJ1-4	CASGTFRRTNEKLFF	TGTGCCAGCGGGACTTTCCGGAGGACTAATGAAAAACTGTTTTTT
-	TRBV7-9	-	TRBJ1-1	CASSLSTTEAFF	TGTGCCAGCAGCTTATCCACTACTGAAGCTTTCTTT
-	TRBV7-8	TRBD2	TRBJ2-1	CASSLSGNSYNEQFF	TGTGCCAGCAGCTTAAGCGGGAACTCCTACAATGAGCAGTTCTTC
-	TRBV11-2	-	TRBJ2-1	CASSLGQTHNNEQFF	TGTGCCAGCAGCTTAGGACAGACCCATAACAATGAGCAGTTCTTC
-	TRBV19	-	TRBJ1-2	CATRREDSDHYGYTF	TGTGCCACTCGTCGAGAGGACAGCGATCACTATGGCTACACCTTC
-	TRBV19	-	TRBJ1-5	CASSIGARINSNQPQHF	TGTGCCAGTAGTATCGGCGCCAGGATTAATAGCAATCAGCCCCAGCATTTT
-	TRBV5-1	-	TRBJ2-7	CAHRSGMDEQYF	TGCGCCCACCGTTCCGGGATGGACGAGCAGTACTTC
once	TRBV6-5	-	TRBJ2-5	CASSYSMGGETQYF	TGTGCCAGCAGTTACTCGATGGGGGGAGAGACCCAGTACTTC
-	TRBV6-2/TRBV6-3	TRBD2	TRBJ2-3	CASSPTSGRADTQYF	TGTGCCAGCAGTCCGACTAGCGGGAGGGCAGATACGCAGTATTTT